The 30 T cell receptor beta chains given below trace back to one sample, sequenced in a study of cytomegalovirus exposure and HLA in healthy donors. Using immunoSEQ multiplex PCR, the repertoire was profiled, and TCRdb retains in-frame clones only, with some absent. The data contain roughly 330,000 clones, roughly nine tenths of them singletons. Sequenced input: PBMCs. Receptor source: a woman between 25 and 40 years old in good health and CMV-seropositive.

The CDR3 sequence is CASSKRGGSGQPQHF. The DNA for the CDR3 is TGTGCCAGCAGCAAAAGGGGGGGTTCTGGTCAGCCCCAGCATTTT. This sequence joins TRBV28 and TRBJ1-5; tentative D call: TRBD1 (6 bases). There are 15 residues in the CDR3. V was shortened by 6 bases and J by 6 bases, with 18 bases between the two germline ends. Per germline, CDR1 MDHEN and CDR2 SYDVKM. Using reference TRBV28 and TRBJ1-5 for the parts outside the CDR3, the full variable domain is DVKVTQSSRYLVKRTGEKVFLECVQDMDHENMFWYRQDPGLGLRLIYFSYDVKMKEKGDIPEGYSVSREKKERFSLILESASTNQTSMYLCASSKRGGSGQPQHFGDGTRLSIL.

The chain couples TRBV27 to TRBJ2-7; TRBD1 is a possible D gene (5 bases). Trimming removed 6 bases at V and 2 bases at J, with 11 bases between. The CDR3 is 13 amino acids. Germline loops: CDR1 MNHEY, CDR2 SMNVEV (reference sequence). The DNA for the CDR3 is TGTGCCAGCAGCCAGGGAAGGACCTACGAGCAGTACTTC. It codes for CASSQGRTYEQYF.

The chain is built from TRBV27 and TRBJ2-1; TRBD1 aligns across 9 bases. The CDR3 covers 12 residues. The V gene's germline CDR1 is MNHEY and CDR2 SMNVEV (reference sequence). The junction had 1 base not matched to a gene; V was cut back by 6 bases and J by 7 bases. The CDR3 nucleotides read TGTGCCAGCAGGACAGGGGGGAATGAGCAGTTCTTC. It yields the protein CASRTGGNEQFF.

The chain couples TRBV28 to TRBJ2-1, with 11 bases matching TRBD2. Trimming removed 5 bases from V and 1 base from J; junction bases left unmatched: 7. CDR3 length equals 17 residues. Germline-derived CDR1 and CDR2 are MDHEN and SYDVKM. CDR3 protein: CASSGTSGTLSYNEQFF. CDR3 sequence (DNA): TGTGCCAGCAGTGGGACTAGCGGAACCCTTTCCTACAATGAGCAGTTCTTC.

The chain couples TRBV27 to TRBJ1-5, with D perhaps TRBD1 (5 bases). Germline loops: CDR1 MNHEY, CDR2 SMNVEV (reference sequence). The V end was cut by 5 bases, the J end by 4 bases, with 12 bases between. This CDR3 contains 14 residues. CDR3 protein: CASSPGTGNQPQHF. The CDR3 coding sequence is TGTGCCAGCAGTCCCGGGACGGGGAATCAGCCCCAGCATTTT.

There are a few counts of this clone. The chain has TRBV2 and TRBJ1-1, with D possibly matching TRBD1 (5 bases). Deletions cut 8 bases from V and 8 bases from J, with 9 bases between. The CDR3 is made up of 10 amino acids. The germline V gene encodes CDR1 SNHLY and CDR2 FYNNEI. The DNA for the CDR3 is TGTGCCAGCCCAAACAGGGAAGCTTTCTTT. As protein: CASPNREAFF. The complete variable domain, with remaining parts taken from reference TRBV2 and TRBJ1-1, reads EPEVTQTPSHQVTQMGQEVILRCVPISNHLYFYWYRQILGQKVEFLVSFYNNEISEKSEIFDDQFSVERPDGSNFTLKIRSTKLEDSAMYFCASPNREAFFGQGTRLTVV.

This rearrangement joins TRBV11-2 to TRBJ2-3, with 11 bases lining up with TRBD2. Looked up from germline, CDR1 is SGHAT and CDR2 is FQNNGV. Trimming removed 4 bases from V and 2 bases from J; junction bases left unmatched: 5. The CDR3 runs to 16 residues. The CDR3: CASSSSTSGITDTQYF. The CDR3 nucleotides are TGTGCCAGCAGCTCGTCGACTAGCGGGATCACAGATACGCAGTATTTT.

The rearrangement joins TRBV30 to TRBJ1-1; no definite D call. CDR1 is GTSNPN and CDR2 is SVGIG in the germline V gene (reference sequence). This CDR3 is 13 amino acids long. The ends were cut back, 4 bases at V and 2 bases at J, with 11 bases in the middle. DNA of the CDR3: TGTGCCTGGATGGGAGACACTAACACTGAAGCTTTCTTT. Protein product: CAWMGDTNTEAFF.

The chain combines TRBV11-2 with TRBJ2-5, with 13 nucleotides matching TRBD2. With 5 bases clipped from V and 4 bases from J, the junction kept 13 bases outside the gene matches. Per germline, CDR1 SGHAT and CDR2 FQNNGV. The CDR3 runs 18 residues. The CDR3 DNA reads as TGTGCCAGCAGCCCGGCCGGACTAGCGGGGGCAATAGGAGAGACCCAGTACTTC. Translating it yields CASSPAGLAGAIGETQYF.

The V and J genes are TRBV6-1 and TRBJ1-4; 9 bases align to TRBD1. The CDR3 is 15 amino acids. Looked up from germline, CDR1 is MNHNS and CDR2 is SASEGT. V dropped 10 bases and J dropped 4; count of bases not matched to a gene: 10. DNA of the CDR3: TGTGCCACCAGGACAGGGGTGTTTCTTAATGAAAAACTGTTTTTT. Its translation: CATRTGVFLNEKLFF.

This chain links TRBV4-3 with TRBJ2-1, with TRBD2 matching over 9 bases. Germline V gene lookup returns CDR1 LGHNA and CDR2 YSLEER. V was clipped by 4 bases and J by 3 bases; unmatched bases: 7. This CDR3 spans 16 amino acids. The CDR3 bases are TGCGCCAGCAGCCCTGGGGCGGGAGGGCTCTACAATGAGCAGTTCTTC. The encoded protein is CASSPGAGGLYNEQFF.

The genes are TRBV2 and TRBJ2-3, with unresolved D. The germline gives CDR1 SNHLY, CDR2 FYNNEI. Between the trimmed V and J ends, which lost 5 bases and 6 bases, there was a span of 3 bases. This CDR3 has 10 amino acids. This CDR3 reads CASSWDTQYF. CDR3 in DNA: TGTGCCAGCAGTTGGGATACGCAGTATTTT.

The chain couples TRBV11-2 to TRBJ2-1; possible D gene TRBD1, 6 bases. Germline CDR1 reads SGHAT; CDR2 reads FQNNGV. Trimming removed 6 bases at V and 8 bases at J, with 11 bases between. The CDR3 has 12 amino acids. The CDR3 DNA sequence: TGTGCCAGCAGTTCGCCAGGGGATGAGCAGTTCTTC. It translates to CASSSPGDEQFF.

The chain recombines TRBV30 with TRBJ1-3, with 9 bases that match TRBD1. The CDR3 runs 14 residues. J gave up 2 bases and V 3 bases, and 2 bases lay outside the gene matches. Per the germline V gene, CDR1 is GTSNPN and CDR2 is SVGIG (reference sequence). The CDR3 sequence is CAWRDRGAGNTIYF. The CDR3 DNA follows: TGTGCCTGGAGGGACAGGGGAGCTGGAAACACCATATATTTT. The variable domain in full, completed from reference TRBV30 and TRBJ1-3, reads SQTIHQWPATLVQPVGSPLSLECTVEGTSNPNLYWYRQAAGRGLQLLFYSVGIGQISSEVPQNLSASRPQDRQFILSSKKLLLSDSGFYLCAWRDRGAGNTIYFGEGSWLTVV.

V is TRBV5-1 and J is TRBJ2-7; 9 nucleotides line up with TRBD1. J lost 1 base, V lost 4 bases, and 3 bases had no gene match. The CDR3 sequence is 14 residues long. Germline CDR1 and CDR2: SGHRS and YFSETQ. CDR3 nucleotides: TGCGCCAGCAGCGACGGACAGGGGTCCTACGAGCAGTACTTC. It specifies CASSDGQGSYEQYF.

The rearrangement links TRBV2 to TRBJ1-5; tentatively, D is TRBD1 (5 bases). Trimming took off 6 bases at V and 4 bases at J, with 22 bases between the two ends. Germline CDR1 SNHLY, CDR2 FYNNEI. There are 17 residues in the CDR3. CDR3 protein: CASRPRTIFRANQPQHF. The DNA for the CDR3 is TGTGCCAGCAGGCCCCGGACCATATTCAGGGCTAATCAGCCCCAGCATTTT.

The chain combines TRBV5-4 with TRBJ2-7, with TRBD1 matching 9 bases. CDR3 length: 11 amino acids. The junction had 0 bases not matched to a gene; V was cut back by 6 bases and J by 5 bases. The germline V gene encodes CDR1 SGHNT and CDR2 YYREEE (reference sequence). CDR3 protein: CASNRGHEQYF. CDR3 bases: TGTGCCAGCAACAGGGGGCACGAGCAGTACTTC.

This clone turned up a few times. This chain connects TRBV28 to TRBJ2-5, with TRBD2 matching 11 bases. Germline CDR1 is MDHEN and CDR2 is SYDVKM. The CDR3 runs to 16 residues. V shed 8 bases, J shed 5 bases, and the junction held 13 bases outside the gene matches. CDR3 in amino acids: CASGPLAGGSGETQYF. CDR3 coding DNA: TGTGCCAGCGGCCCCCTAGCGGGAGGTTCAGGCGAGACCCAGTACTTC.

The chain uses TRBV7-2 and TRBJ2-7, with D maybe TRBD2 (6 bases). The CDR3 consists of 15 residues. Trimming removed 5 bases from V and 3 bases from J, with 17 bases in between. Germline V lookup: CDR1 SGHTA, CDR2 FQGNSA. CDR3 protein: CASSPSQAGHYEQYF. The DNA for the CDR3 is TGTGCCAGCAGCCCCTCCCAGGCGGGGCACTACGAGCAGTACTTC. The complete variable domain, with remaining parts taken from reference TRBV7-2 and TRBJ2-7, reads GAGVSQSPSNKVTEKGKDVELRCDPISGHTALYWYRQSLGQGLEFLIYFQGNSAPDKSGLPSDRFSAERTGGSVSTLTIQRTQQEDSAVYLCASSPSQAGHYEQYFGPGTRLTVT.

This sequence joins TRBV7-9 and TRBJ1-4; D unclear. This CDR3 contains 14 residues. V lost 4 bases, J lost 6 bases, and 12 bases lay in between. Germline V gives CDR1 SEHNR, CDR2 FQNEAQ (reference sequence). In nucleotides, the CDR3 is TGTGCCAGCAGCTCGTATAGGACCGATGAAAAACTGTTTTTT. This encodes CASSSYRTDEKLFF.

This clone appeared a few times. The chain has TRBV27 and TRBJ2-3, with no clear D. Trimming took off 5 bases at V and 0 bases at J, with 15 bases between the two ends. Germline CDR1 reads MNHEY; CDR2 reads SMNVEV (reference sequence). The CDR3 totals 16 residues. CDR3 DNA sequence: TGTGCCAGCAGTATCACTCCCCTACCTAGCACAGATACGCAGTATTTT. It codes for CASSITPLPSTDTQYF.

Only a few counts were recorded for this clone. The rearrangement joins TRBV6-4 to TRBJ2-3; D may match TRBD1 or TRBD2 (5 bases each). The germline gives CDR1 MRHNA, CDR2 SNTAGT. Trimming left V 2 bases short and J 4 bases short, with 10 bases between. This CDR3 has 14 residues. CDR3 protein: CASSDGGWADTQYF. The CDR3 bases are TGTGCCAGCAGTGACGGGGGTTGGGCAGATACGCAGTATTTT.

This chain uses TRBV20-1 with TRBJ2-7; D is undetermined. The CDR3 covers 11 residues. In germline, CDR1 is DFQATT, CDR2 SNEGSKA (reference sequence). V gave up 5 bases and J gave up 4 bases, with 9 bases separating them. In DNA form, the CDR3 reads TGCAGTGCTTTATTGGGTTACGAGCAGTACTTC. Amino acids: CSALLGYEQYF.

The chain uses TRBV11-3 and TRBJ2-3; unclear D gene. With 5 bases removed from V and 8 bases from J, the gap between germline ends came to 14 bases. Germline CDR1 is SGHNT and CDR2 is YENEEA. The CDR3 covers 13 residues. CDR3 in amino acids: CASSPSGPGTQYF. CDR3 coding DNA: TGTGCCAGCAGCCCCTCCGGTCCCGGTACGCAGTATTTT.

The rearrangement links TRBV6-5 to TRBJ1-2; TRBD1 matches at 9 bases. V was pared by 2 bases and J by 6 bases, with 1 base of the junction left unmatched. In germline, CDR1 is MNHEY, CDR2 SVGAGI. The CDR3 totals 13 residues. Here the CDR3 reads CASSYGTGNGYTF. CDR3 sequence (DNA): TGTGCCAGCAGTTACGGGACAGGGAATGGCTACACCTTC.

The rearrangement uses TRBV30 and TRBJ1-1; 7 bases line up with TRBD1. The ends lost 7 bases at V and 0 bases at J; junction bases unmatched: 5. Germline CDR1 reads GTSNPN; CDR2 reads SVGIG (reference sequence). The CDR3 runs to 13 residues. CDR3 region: CAFNRGLNTEAFF. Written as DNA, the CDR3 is TGTGCCTTCAACAGGGGATTGAACACTGAAGCTTTCTTT.

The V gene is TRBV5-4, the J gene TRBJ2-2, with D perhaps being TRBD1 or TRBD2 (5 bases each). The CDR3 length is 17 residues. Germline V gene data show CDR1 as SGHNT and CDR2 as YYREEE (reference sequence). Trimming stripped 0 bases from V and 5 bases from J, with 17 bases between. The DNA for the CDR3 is TGTGCCAGCAGCTTGGACGGGGCCACCCGAGGGACCGGGGAGCTGTTTTTT. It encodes CASSLDGATRGTGELFF.

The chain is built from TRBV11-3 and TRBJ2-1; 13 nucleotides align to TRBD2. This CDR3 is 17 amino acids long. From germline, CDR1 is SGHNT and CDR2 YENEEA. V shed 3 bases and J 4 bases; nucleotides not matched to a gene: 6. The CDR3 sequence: CASSLGLAGPSYNEQFF. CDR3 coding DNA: TGTGCCAGCAGCTTGGGACTAGCGGGGCCCTCATACAATGAGCAGTTCTTC.

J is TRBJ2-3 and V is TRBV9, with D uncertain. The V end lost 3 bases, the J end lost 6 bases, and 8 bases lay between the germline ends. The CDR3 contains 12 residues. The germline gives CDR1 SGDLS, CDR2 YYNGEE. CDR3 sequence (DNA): TGTGCCAGCAGCGGGGGTGCCGATACGCAGTATTTT. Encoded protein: CASSGGADTQYF.

CDR3 sequence (DNA): TGTGCCAGCAGTTTGGCCCCAAAGACAGGGGAAGAGACCCAGTACTTC. It is translated as CASSLAPKTGEETQYF. V usage is TRBV28 and J usage is TRBJ2-5; 8 bases map to TRBD1. This CDR3 is built from 16 residues. Germline V gene data show CDR1 as MDHEN and CDR2 as SYDVKM. J gave up 3 bases and V 3 bases, and 9 bases lay outside the gene matches.